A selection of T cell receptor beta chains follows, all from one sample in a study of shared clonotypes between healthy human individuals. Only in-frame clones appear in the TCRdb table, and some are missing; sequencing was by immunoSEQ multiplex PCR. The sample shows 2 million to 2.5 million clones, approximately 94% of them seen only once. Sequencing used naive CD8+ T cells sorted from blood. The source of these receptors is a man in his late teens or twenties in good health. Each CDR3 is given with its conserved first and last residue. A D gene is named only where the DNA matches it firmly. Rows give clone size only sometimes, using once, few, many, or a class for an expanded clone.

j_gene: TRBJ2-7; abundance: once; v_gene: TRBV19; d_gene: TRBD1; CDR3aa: CASSIAQGDYEQYF; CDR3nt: TGTGCCAGTAGTATCGCTCAGGGGGACTACGAGCAGTACTTC
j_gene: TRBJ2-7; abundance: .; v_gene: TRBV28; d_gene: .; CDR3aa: CASSFRGLSSYEQYF; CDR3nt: TGTGCCAGCAGTTTTCGAGGCCTATCCTCCTACGAGCAGTACTTC
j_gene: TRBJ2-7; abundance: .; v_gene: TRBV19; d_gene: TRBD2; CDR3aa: CASKSSGPAYEQYF; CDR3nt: TGTGCCAGTAAGTCTAGCGGTCCCGCCTACGAGCAGTACTTC
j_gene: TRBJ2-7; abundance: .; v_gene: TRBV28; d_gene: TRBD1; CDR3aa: CASSFPGQGYEQYF; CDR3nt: TGTGCCAGCAGTTTTCCGGGACAGGGGTACGAGCAGTACTTC
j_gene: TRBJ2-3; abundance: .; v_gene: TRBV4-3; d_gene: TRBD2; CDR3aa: CASSPLLAGEAPDTQYF; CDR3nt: TGCGCCAGCAGCCCTCTACTAGCGGGAGAGGCCCCCGATACGCAGTATTTT
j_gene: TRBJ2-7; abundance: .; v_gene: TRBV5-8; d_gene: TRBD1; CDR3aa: CASSWGTGDPYEQYF; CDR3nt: TGTGCCAGCAGCTGGGGGACAGGGGACCCCTACGAGCAGTACTTC
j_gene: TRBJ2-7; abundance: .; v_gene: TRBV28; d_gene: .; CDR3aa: CASSLYPGEGYEQYF; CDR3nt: TGTGCCAGCAGTTTATACCCGGGGGAAGGATACGAGCAGTACTTC
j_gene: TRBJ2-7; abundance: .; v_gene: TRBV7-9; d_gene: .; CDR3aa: CASSPAPGYEQYF; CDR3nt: TGTGCCAGCAGCCCGGCCCCAGGCTACGAGCAGTACTTC
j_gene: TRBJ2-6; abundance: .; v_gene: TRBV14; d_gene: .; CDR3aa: CASSQEGGLGANVLTF; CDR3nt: TGTGCCAGCAGCCAAGAAGGGGGGCTCGGGGCCAACGTCCTGACTTTC
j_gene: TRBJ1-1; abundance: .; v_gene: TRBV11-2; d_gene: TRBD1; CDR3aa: CASSTIETGENTEAFF; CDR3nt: TGTGCCAGCAGCACGATAGAGACAGGGGAGAACACTGAAGCTTTCTTT
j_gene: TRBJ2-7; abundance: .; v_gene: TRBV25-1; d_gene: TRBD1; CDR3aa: CASSGDRTTSYEQYF; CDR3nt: TGTGCCAGCAGTGGGGACAGGACTACTTCCTACGAGCAGTACTTC
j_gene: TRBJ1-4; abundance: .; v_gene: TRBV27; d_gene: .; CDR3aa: CASSLSKHEEKLFF; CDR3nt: TGTGCCAGCAGTTTGAGTAAACACGAGGAAAAACTGTTTTTT
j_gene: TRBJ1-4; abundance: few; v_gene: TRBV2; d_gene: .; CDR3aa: CASREEYREKLFF; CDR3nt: TGTGCCAGCAGGGAAGAGTACAGGGAAAAACTGTTTTTT
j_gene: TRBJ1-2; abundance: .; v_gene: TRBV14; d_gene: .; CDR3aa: CASSQVVIGLYTF; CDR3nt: TGTGCCAGCAGCCAAGTTGTTATCGGCCTCTACACCTTC
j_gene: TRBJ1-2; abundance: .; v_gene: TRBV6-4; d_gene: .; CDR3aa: CASSDSSGYTF; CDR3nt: TGTGCCAGCAGTGACTCCAGTGGCTACACCTTC
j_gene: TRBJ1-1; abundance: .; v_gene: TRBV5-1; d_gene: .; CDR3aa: CASSLAGAGTEAFF; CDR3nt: TGCGCCAGCAGCTTGGCTGGGGCGGGCACTGAAGCTTTCTTT
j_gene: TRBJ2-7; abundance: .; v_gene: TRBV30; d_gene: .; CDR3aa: CAWQNAGDLHLYF; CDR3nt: TGTGCCTGGCAAAACGCTGGGGATCTACACCTCTACTTC
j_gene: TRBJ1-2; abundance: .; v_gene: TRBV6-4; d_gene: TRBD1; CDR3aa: CASSDSTQGAAGYTF; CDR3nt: TGTGCCAGCAGTGACTCCACCCAGGGGGCGGCGGGCTACACCTTC
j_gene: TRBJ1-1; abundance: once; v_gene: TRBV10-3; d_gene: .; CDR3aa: CATYGEAEVNTEAFF; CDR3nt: TGTGCCACCTACGGGGAGGCAGAAGTGAACACTGAAGCTTTCTTT
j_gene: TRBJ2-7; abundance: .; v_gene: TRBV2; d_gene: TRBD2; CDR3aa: CASSESRLAGAYYEQYF; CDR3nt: TGTGCCAGCAGTGAATCCCGACTAGCGGGGGCCTACTACGAGCAGTACTTC
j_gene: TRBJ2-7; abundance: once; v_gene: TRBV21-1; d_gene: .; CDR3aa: CASSLRDRLYEQYF; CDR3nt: TGTGCCAGCAGCCTCCGGGACAGGCTTTACGAGCAGTACTTC
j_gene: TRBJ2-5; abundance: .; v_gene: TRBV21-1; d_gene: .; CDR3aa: CASSTVLGPQETQYF; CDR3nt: TGTGCCAGCAGCACCGTCCTGGGACCACAAGAGACCCAGTACTTC
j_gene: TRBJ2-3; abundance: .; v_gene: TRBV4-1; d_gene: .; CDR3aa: CASSQQASSTDTQYF; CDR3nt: TGCGCCAGCAGCCAGCAGGCCTCTAGCACAGATACGCAGTATTTT
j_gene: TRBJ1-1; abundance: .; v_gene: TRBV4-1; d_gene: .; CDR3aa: CASSHIGDFMKAFF; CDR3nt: TGCGCCAGCAGCCATATCGGGGATTTTATGAAAGCTTTCTTT
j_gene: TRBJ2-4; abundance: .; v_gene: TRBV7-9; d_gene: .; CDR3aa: CASSSTGSGVLAKNIQYF; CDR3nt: TGTGCCAGCAGCTCCACCGGTTCGGGGGTTTTAGCCAAAAACATTCAGTACTTC
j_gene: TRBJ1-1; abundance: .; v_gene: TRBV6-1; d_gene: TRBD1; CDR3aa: CASSPRQGLTEAFF; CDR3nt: TGTGCCAGCAGTCCCCGACAGGGTTTGACTGAAGCTTTCTTT
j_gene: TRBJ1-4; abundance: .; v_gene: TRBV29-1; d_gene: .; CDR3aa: CSVPDVSEGEKLFF; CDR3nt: TGCAGCGTCCCTGACGTCTCAGAGGGGGAAAAACTGTTTTTT
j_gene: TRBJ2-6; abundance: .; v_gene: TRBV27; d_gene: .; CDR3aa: CASSRLGVSGANVLTF; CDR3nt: TGTGCCAGCAGCCGCCTCGGGGTCTCTGGGGCCAACGTCCTGACTTTC
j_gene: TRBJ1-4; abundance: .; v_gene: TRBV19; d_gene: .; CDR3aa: CASSTRTAGNEKLFF; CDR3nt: TGTGCCAGTAGTACCCGGACAGCGGGTAATGAAAAACTGTTTTTT
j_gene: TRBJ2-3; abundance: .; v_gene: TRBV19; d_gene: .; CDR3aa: CASSILITDTQYF; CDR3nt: TGTGCCAGTAGTATTTTGATCACAGATACGCAGTATTTT
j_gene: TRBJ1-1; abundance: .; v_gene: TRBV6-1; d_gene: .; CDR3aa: CASRRTALNTEAFF; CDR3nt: TGTGCCAGCAGAAGGACGGCCCTGAACACTGAAGCTTTCTTT
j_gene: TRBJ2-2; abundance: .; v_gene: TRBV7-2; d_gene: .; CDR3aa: CASSASEELFF; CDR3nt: TGTGCCAGCAGCGCCTCGGAGGAGCTGTTTTTT
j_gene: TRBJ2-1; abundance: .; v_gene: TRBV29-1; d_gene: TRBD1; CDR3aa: CSVPYQGQLYNEQFF; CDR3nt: TGCAGCGTCCCATATCAGGGACAGTTATACAATGAGCAGTTCTTC
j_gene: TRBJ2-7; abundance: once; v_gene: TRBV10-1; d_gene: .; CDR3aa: CASSERQGEAYEQYF; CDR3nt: TGCGCCAGCAGTGAGAGGCAGGGTGAGGCTTACGAGCAGTACTTC
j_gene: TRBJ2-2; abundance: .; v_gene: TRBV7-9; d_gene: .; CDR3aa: CASSPGRFANTGELFF; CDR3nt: TGTGCCAGCAGCCCGGGACGGTTTGCGAACACCGGGGAGCTGTTTTTT
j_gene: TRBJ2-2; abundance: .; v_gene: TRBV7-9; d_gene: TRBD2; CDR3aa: CASSSTSGRLTGELFF; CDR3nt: TGTGCCAGCAGCTCGACTAGCGGGAGACTTACCGGGGAGCTGTTTTTT
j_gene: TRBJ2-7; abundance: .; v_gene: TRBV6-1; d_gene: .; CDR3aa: CASSEGTSQYF; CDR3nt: TGTGCCAGCAGTGAAGGGACATCTCAGTACTTC
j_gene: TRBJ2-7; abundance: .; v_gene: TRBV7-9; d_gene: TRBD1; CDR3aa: CASSPQGARSYEQYF; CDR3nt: TGTGCCAGCAGCCCACAGGGGGCCAGGTCCTACGAGCAGTACTTC
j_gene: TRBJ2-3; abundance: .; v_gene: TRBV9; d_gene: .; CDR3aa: CASSVGQVFTDTQYF; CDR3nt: TGTGCCAGCAGCGTAGGACAGGTTTTCACAGATACGCAGTATTTT
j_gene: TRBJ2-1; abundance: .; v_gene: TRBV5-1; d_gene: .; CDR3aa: CASSLGAGLDYNEQFF; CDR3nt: TGCGCCAGCAGCTTGGGGGCGGGCCTCGACTACAATGAGCAGTTCTTC